This is a list of T cell receptor beta chains from one sample in a study of graft-versus-host responses after intestinal transplantation. Clones were read by immunoSEQ multiplex PCR, and TCRdb kept only the in-frame ones, dropping some. The data hold fewer than 25,000 clones, with roughly 88% observed a single time. The sample was PBMCs, taken roughly 450 days after intestinal transplant. The receptors here all came from a human patient who received an intestinal transplant, so some T cells may come from the graft donor. CDR3s include the opening cysteine and the closing phenylalanine or tryptophan. D genes are given only for firm matches. Only part of the rows carry a size: once, few, many, or a class if the clone is expanded.

cdr3_nt: TGTGCCCGTGACAGGGGATTCACCGGGGAGCTGTTTTTT
cdr3_aa: CARDRGFTGELFF
j_call: TRBJ2-2
d_call: TRBD1
clone_size: -
v_call: TRBV30

cdr3_nt: TGTGCCAGCAGCAGACAGGGGGCGATTCGGGGCTCACCCCTCCACTTT
cdr3_aa: CASSRQGAIRGSPLHF
j_call: TRBJ1-6
d_call: TRBD1
clone_size: -
v_call: TRBV25-1

cdr3_nt: TGTGCCAGCAGCTTAGCGGGGGGGGCCAGGGAGACCCAGTACTTC
cdr3_aa: CASSLAGGARETQYF
j_call: TRBJ2-5
d_call: -
clone_size: -
v_call: TRBV7-9

cdr3_nt: TGTGCCAGCAGTTTAATGAACACTGAAGCTTTCTTT
cdr3_aa: CASSLMNTEAFF
j_call: TRBJ1-1
d_call: -
clone_size: -
v_call: TRBV28

cdr3_nt: TGCGCCAGCAGCGGCGCAGGACCCCAAGAGACCCAGTACTTC
cdr3_aa: CASSGAGPQETQYF
j_call: TRBJ2-5
d_call: -
clone_size: -
v_call: TRBV5-1

cdr3_nt: TGTGCCAGCAGCGTAGAGTTCCTCCCCACAGATACGCAGTATTTT
cdr3_aa: CASSVEFLPTDTQYF
j_call: TRBJ2-3
d_call: -
clone_size: once
v_call: TRBV9

cdr3_nt: TGTGCCAGCTCCCGAGCTTTAGCTAACTATGGCTACACCTTC
cdr3_aa: CASSRALANYGYTF
j_call: TRBJ1-2
d_call: -
clone_size: -
v_call: TRBV2

cdr3_nt: TGTGCCAGTAGTATCGGGACAGCGGCTCTCTATGGCTACACCTTC
cdr3_aa: CASSIGTAALYGYTF
j_call: TRBJ1-2
d_call: TRBD1
clone_size: -
v_call: TRBV19

cdr3_nt: TGTGCCAGCAGGCCCTGGACTAGCGGGAGGGAGAACTCCTACAATGAGCAGTTCTTC
cdr3_aa: CASRPWTSGRENSYNEQFF
j_call: TRBJ2-1
d_call: TRBD2
clone_size: -
v_call: TRBV7-3

cdr3_nt: TGTGCCTGGAGGGCGGGACTCCAGAATGAAAAACTGTTTTTT
cdr3_aa: CAWRAGLQNEKLFF
j_call: TRBJ1-4
d_call: -
clone_size: -
v_call: TRBV30